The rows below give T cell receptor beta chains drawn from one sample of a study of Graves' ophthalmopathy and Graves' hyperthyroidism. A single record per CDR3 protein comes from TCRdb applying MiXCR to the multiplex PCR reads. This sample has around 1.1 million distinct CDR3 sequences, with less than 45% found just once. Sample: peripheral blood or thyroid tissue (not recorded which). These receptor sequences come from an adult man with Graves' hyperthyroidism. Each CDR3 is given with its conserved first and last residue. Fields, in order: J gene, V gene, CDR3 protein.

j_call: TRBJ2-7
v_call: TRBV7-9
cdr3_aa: CASSLSRTSGYEQYF

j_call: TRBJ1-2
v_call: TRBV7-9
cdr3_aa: CASSSWGDGGSGYTF

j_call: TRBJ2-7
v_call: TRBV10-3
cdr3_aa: CAISWDGSYEQYF

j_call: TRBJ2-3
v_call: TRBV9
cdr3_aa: CASSEDGIITDTQYF

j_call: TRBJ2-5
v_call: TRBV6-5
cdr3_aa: CATSGGGRQETQYF

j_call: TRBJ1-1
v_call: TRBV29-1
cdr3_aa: CSVVLLKHLEAFF

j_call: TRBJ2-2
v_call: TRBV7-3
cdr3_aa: CASSSRDRAGELFF

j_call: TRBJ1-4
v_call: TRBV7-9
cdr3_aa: CASSLAGPGTNEKLFF

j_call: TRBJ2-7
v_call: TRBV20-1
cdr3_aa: CSAHPEQYF

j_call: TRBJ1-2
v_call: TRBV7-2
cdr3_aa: CASSLQGALNYGYTF

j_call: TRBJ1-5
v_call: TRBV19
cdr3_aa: CASNLGIDNSPQHF

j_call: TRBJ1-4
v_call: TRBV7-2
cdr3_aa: CASSPTGTPSTNEKLFF

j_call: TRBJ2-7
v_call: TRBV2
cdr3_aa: CASSFFRDRGTYEQYF

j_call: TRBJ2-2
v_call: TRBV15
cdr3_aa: CATSTPNTGELFF

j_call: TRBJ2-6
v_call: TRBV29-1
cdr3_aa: CSVGGANVLTF

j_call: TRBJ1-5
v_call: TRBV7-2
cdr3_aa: CASSPVGGPGWPQHF

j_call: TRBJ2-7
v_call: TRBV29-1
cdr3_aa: CSVRAKAHEQYF

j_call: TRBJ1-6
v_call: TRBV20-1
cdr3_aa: CSASFRDQGGSPLHF

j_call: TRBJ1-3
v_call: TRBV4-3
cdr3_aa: CASSQELVGDSSGNTIYF

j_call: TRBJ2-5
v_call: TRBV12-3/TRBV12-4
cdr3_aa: CASSLSSAGLQETQYF

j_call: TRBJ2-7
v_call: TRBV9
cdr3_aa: CASSYSHQRGNEQYF

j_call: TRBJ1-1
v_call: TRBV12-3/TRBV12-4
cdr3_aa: CASSSRDRVYLGAFF

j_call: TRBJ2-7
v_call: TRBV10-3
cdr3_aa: CASSAGTMGYEQYF

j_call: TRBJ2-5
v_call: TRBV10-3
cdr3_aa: CAIRDSPRGETQYF

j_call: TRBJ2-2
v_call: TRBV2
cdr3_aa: CASSFLGRAGELFF

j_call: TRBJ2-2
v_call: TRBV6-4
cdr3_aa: CASSDIPNTGELFF

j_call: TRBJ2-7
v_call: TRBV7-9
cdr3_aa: CASSLETRSEQYF

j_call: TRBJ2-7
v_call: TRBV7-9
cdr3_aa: CASSQGTQGGRSYEQYF

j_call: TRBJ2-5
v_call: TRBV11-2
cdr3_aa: CASSPTTGYTTQYF

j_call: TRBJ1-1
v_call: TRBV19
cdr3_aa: CATSKRGASTEAFF

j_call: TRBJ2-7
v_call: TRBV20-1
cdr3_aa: CSASLRQGVSNEQYF

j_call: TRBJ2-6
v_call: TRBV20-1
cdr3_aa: CSARDDRNPSGANVLTF

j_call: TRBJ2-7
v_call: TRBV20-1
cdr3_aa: CSARRPGTGTYEQYF

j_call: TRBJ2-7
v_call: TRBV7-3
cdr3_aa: CASSPWTSGSGEQYF

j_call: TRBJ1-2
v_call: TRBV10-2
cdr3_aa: CASSAQGGYGYTF

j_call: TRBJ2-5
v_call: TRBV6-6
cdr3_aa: CASSYYREETQYF

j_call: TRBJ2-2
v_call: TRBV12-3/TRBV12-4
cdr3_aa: CASVRGTGELFF

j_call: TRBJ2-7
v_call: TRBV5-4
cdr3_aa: CASSYWQTEQYF

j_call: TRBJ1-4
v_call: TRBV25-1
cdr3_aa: CAARGGSNEKLFF

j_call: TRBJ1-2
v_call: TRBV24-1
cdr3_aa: CATSDTPDRGRYGYTF

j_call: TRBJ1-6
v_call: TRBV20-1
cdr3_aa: CSASERARENAPLHF

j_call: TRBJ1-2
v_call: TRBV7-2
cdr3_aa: CASSLAATGGRGGYTF

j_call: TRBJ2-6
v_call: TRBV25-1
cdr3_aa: CASVTVTGANVLTF

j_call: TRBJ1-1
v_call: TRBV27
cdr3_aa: CASSPNRHLNTEAFF

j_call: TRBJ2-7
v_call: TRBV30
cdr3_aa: CAWSVIHEQYF

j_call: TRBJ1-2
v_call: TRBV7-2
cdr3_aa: CASSLDGTGGPNF

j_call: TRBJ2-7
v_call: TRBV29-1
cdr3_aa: CSVLEENYYEQYF

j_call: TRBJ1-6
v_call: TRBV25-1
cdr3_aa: CASSRQGLGSPLHF

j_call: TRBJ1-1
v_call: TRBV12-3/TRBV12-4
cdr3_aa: CASSLTGLGTEAFF

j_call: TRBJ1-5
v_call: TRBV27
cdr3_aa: CASRPGTGYQPQHF

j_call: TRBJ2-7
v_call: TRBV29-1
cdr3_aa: CSVAQATYEQYF